This record covers a single T cell receptor (beta chain). These data originate in a study of cytomegalovirus exposure and HLA in healthy donors. The study ran its PCR with 60 Vbeta and 13 Jbeta primers. The protocol was immunoSEQ multiplex PCR, while the TCRdb copy is restricted to in-frame clones and leaves out a portion. The sample carries 210,000 or so clones, over 80% recorded once. The sample comprised PBMCs. This clonotype was obtained from a boy aged 2 to 10 in good health and CMV-seronegative.

In DNA, the CDR3 is TGTGCCAGCAGCTTGATTTCCGCTAGGAATGAAAAACTGTTTTTT. This gives the protein CASSLISARNEKLFF. The rearrangement uses TRBV5-6 and TRBJ1-4; D remains ambiguous. This CDR3 region has 15 residues. From germline, CDR1 is SGHDT and CDR2 YYEEEE. V lost 1 base and J 5 bases, leaving 12 bases between the germline ends.